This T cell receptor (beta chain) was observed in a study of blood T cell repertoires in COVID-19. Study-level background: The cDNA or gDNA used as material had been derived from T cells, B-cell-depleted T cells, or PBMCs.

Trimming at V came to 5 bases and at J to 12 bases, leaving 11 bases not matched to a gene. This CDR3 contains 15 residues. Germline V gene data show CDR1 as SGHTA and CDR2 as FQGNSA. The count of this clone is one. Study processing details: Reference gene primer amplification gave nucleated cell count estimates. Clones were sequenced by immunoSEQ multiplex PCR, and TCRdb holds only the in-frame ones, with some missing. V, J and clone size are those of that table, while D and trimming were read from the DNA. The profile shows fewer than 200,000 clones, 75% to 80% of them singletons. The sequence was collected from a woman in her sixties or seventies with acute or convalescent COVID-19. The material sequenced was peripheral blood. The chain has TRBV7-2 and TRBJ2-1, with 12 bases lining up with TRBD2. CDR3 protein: CASSLRTSGTHPQFF. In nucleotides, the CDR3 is TGTGCCAGCAGCCTACGGACTAGCGGGACGCATCCGCAGTTCTTC.